This T cell receptor (beta chain) was sequenced during a study of T cells in Graves' hyperthyroidism and ophthalmopathy. Template material for amplifying TCR beta CDR3 regions consisted of RNA transcripts. An initial round of RT-PCR targeting the TCR CDR3 relied on the HTBI primer set. TCRdb re-called the multiplex PCR reads with MiXCR, one entry per CDR3 protein. The sample lists 550,000 to 800,000 distinct CDR3 sequences; about 18% were seen once. This clonotype has a handful of counts. What it binds is not known. Notes on the study in general: Blood also contained most expanded thyroid clonotypes above 0.001.

Germline CDR1 is LNHDA and CDR2 is SQIVND (reference sequence). This CDR3 has 19 amino acids. The V and J ends lost 4 bases and 6 bases, in that order; junction bases with no gene match: 21. V gene TRBV19 combines with J gene TRBJ1-2; 9 bases line up with TRBD1. The sample taken for sequencing was blood. The TCR comes from a man aged 45-60 years with Graves' hyperthyroidism. This chain's CDR3 is CASSNLDGPGQGILDGYTF. DNA for the CDR3: TGTGCCAGTAGTAATTTGGATGGTCCGGGACAGGGAATCTTGGATGGCTACACCTTC.